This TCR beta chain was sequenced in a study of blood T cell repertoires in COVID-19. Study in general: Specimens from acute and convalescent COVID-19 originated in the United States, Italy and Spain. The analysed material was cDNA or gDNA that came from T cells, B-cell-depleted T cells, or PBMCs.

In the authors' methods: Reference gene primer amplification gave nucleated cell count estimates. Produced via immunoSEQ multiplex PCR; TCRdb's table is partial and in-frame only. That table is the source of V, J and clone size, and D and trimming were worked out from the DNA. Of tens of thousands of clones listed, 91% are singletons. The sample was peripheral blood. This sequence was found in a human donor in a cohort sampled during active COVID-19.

Here the CDR3 reads CATSRGINQPQHF. The CDR3 DNA is TGTGCCACCAGTCGGGGAATCAATCAGCCCCAGCATTTT. This sequence joins TRBV24-1 and TRBJ1-5; D remains ambiguous. The CDR3 spans 13 residues. The germline gives CDR1 KGHDR, CDR2 SFDVKD. V lost 6 bases and J lost 3, with 8 bases in between.